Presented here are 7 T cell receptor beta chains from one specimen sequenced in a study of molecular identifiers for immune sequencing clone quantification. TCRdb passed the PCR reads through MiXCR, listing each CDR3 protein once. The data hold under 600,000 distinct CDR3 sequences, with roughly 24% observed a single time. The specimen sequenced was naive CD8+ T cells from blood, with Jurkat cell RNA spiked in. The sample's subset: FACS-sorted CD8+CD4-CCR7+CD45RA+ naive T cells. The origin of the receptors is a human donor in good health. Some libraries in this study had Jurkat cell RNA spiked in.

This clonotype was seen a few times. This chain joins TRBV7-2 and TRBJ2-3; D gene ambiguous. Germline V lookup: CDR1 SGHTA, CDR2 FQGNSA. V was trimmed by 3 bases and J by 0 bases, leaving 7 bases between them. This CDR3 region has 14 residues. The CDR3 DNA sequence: TGTGCCAGCAGCTTCTATCTAAGCACAGATACGCAGTATTTT. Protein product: CASSFYLSTDTQYF. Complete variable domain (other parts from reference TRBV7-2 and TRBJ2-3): GAGVSQSPSNKVTEKGKDVELRCDPISGHTALYWYRQSLGQGLEFLIYFQGNSAPDKSGLPSDRFSAERTGGSVSTLTIQRTQQEDSAVYLCASSFYLSTDTQYFGPGTRLTVL.

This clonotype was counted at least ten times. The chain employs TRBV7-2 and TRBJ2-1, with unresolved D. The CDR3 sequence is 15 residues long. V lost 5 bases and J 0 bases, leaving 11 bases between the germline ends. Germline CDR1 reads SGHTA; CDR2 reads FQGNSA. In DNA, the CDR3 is TGTGCCAGCAGCCTGATACGGAGCTCCTACAATGAGCAGTTCTTC. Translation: CASSLIRSSYNEQFF.

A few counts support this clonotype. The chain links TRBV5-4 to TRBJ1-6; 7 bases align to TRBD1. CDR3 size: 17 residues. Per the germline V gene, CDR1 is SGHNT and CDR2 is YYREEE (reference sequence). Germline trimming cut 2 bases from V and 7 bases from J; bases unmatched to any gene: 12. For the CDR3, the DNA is TGTGCCAGCAGCTTTCCTAGGATCGGACAGGAAAATTCACCCCTCCACTTT. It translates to CASSFPRIGQENSPLHF.

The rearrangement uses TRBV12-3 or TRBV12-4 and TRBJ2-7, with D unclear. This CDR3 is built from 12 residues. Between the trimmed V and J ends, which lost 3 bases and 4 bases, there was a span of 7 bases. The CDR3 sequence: CASSFWRYEQYF. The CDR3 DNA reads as TGTGCCAGCAGTTTTTGGCGGTACGAGCAGTACTTC.

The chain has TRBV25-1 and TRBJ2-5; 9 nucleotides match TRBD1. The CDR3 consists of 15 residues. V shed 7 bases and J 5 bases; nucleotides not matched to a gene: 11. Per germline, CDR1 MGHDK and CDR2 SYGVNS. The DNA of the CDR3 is TGTGCCAGCAACCCCCCGGGACAGGGTCTTGAGACCCAGTACTTC. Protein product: CASNPPGQGLETQYF.

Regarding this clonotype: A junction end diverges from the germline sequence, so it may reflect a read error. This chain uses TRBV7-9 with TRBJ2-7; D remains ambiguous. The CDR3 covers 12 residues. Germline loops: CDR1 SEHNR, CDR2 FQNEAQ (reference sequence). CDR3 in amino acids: CASSLGSYERYF. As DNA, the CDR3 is TGTGCCAGCAGCTTAGGGTCCTACGAGCGGTACTTC.

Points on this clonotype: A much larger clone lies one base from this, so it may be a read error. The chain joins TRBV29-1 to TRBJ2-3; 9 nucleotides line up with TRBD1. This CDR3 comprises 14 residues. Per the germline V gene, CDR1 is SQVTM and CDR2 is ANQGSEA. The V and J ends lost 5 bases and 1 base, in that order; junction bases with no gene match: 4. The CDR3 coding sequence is TGCAGCGTTTTGGACAGGGGTTGCACAGATACGCAGTATTTT. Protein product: CSVLDRGCTDTQYF.